The 28 T cell receptor beta chains reported below all come from one sample, sequenced in a study of blood T cell repertoires in COVID-19. Profiling relied on immunoSEQ multiplex PCR, and the TCRdb table lists in-frame clones only, not all of them. Seen here are 250,000 or so clones, around 81% observed once, and the top ten hold around 3.6%. The specimen sequenced was PBMCs or T cells enriched from blood (not recorded which). These receptors all stem from a man aged 45-65 years who had recovered from COVID-19.

The chain combines TRBV9 with TRBJ1-2; 12 bases are a match to TRBD1. Per the germline V gene, CDR1 is SGDLS and CDR2 is YYNGEE. This CDR3 contains 14 residues. The V gene end was trimmed by 3 bases and the J gene end by 6 bases; junction bases not matched to a gene: 3. CDR3 bases: TGTGCCAGCAGCGCGGGACAGGGGGCGGATGGCTACACCTTC. The encoded protein is CASSAGQGADGYTF.

The chain combines TRBV4-1 with TRBJ2-1; 8 nucleotides match TRBD2. This CDR3 region has 14 residues. V shed 5 bases and J 7 bases; nucleotides not matched to a gene: 7. Germline assignment: CDR1 MGHRA and CDR2 YSYEKL. The DNA for the CDR3 is TGCGCCAGCAGCAGCCGCCGGGAGGGAAATGAGCAGTTCTTC. Translated, it gives CASSSRREGNEQFF.

This clone was observed once. The chain joins TRBV3-1 (or the pseudogene TRBV3-2) to TRBJ1-4, with TRBD1 matching 7 bases. The length of the CDR3 is 16 residues. The V gene end was trimmed by 3 bases and the J gene end by 8 bases; junction bases not matched to a gene: 12. CDR1 and CDR2 from the germline V gene are LGHDT and YNNKEL (reference sequence). The CDR3 spells CASSHHARGLGEKLFF. The DNA of the CDR3 is TGTGCCAGCAGCCATCATGCAAGGGGGCTAGGAGAAAAACTGTTTTTT.

The J gene is TRBJ1-2, the V gene TRBV9, with D possibly being TRBD1 (5 bases). Per germline, CDR1 SGDLS and CDR2 YYNGEE. CDR3 size: 13 residues. V lost 2 bases to trimming and J lost 10 bases, with 15 bases between them. In DNA form, the CDR3 reads TGTGCCAGCAGCGTGGCGGGGCCTTCCCCCTACACCTTC. This encodes CASSVAGPSPYTF.

This clone was found once. The rearrangement links TRBV5-6 to TRBJ2-2; 7 bases align to TRBD2. Looked up from germline, CDR1 is SGHDT and CDR2 is YYEEEE. The ends lost 2 bases at V and 7 bases at J; junction bases unmatched: 8. The CDR3 consists of 15 residues. CDR3 DNA: TGTGCCAGCAGCTTTCGCGGGGGTGTCGGCGGGGAGCTGTTTTTT. Translated: CASSFRGGVGGELFF.

The chain carries TRBV4-1 and TRBJ1-1, with D possibly being TRBD1 (5 bases). CDR1 and CDR2 (germline): MGHRA, YSYEKL. V gave up 2 bases and J gave up 1 base, with 11 bases separating them. This CDR3 is 15 amino acids long. CDR3 in amino acids: CASSQPRRGNTEAFF. DNA for the CDR3: TGCGCCAGCAGCCAACCTCGTAGGGGGAACACTGAAGCTTTCTTT.

The chain is built from TRBV10-2 and TRBJ1-1; D call uncertain. V was trimmed by 6 bases and J by 5 bases, leaving 13 bases between them. CDR3 length: 13 residues. CDR1 and CDR2 from the germline V gene are WSHSY and SAAADI. CDR3 coding DNA: TGCGCCAGCAGCGGGGTTCGTGGGACTGAAGCTTTCTTT. Amino acid sequence: CASSGVRGTEAFF.

The chain recombines TRBV19 with TRBJ2-1, with 9 bases that match TRBD1. The trim removed 2 bases at V and 3 bases at J, leaving 2 bases unmatched. The germline gives CDR1 LNHDA, CDR2 SQIVND (reference sequence). The CDR3 totals 15 residues. The CDR3 sequence is CASSISGQGYNEQFF. In DNA, the CDR3 is TGTGCCAGTAGTATATCGGGACAGGGCTACAATGAGCAGTTCTTC.

This clone was observed a single time. The chain combines TRBV15 with TRBJ2-2, with 9 bases identical to TRBD1. CDR3 length: 15 residues. Per the germline V gene, CDR1 is LNHNV and CDR2 is YYDKDF (reference sequence). V dropped 1 base and J dropped 6; count of bases not matched to a gene: 3. CDR3 nucleotides: TGTGCCACCAGCAGAGGGGACAGGGTGTCCGGGGAGCTGTTTTTT. It encodes CATSRGDRVSGELFF.

Turning to this clone: The sample contains more than one DNA sequence encoding this CDR3. This rearrangement joins TRBV2 to TRBJ1-3; 8 bases agree with TRBD1. V shed 2 bases, J shed 1 base, and the junction held 1 base outside the gene matches. This CDR3 contains 15 residues. Germline V lookup: CDR1 SNHLY, CDR2 FYNNEI. CDR3 sequence: CASSERQGSGNTIYF. The CDR3, as DNA: TGTGCCAGCAGTGAACGACAGGGGTCTGGAAACACCATATATTTT.

This clone was seen only once. This chain connects TRBV12-5 to TRBJ2-2; 7 bases match TRBD1. CDR1 is LGHNT and CDR2 is FRNRAP in the germline V gene. There are 15 residues in the CDR3. V shed 4 bases, J shed 4 bases, and the junction held 6 bases outside the gene matches. The CDR3 nucleotides read TGTGCTAGTGGTTCGCGGACAGGAGGCACCGGGGAGCTGTTTTTT. Its protein product is CASGSRTGGTGELFF.

The chain has TRBV9 and TRBJ1-6; TRBD1 is a possible D gene (6 bases). This CDR3 region has 18 residues. V lost 0 bases and J lost 0, with 13 bases in between. In germline, CDR1 is SGDLS, CDR2 YYNGEE. This CDR3 reads CASSVDNRGSSYNSPLHF. The DNA of the CDR3 is TGTGCCAGCAGCGTAGATAATAGGGGGAGCTCCTATAATTCACCCCTCCACTTT.

This clone was detected only a few times. The V and J genes are TRBV2 and TRBJ1-5; maybe TRBD1 (5 bases). The CDR3 sequence is 14 residues long. V was cut by 5 bases and J by 3 bases, with 11 bases left in between. Germline V gene data show CDR1 as SNHLY and CDR2 as FYNNEI. The CDR3 sequence is CASSTLTANQPQHF. In nucleotides, the CDR3 is TGTGCCAGCAGTACCCTGACAGCCAATCAGCCCCAGCATTTT.

This chain uses TRBV19 with TRBJ1-5, with unresolved D. CDR1 is LNHDA and CDR2 is SQIVND in the germline V gene (reference sequence). Trimming took off 5 bases at V and 0 bases at J, with 17 bases between the two ends. CDR3 length: 17 residues. The CDR3 here is CASSSLSSVNSNQPQHF. The CDR3 DNA sequence: TGTGCCAGTAGTTCCCTTAGCAGTGTCAATAGCAATCAGCCCCAGCATTTT.

The J gene is TRBJ2-3, the V gene TRBV18, with 11 positions matching TRBD2. The CDR3 loop spans 15 amino acids. Looked up from germline, CDR1 is KGHSH and CDR2 is LQKENI. Germline trimming cut 3 bases from V and 3 bases from J; bases unmatched to any gene: 2. The CDR3, as DNA: TGTGCCAGCTCACCGACTAGCGGGAAAACAGATACGCAGTATTTT. Its protein is CASSPTSGKTDTQYF.

The chain recombines TRBV6-4 with TRBJ2-2, with D perhaps matching TRBD1 (5 bases). The V end was cut by 9 bases, the J end by 0 bases, with 11 bases between. This CDR3 region has 14 residues. Germline CDR1 MRHNA, CDR2 SNTAGT. The CDR3 bases are TGTGCCAGAGGGGCTAGGCCGAACACCGGGGAGCTGTTTTTT. As protein: CARGARPNTGELFF.

The V call is TRBV5-1, the J call TRBJ2-2; 10 nucleotides line up with TRBD1. V lost 5 bases, J lost 7 bases, and 8 bases stayed unmatched. This CDR3 spans 15 amino acids. Germline values: CDR1 SGHRS, CDR2 YFSETQ. CDR3 coding DNA: TGCGCCAGCAGGTCCGGGACAGGGGCTTTCGGGGAGCTGTTTTTT. Amino acid sequence: CASRSGTGAFGELFF.

J is TRBJ1-2 and V is TRBV7-9; 7 bases fit TRBD1. V lost 6 bases, J lost 0 bases, and 10 bases stayed unmatched. Germline CDR1 SEHNR, CDR2 FQNEAQ (reference sequence). The CDR3 is made up of 16 amino acids. The CDR3 DNA is TGTGCCAGCAGTTTAACAGGGGTAGGGACTAACTATGGCTACACCTTC. Protein sequence: CASSLTGVGTNYGYTF.

The V gene is TRBV7-9, the J gene TRBJ2-1; a possible D gene is TRBD2 (6 bases). The CDR3 has 16 amino acids. Trimming stripped 1 base from V and 3 bases from J, with 13 bases between. Per germline, CDR1 SEHNR and CDR2 FQNEAQ (reference sequence). Here the CDR3 DNA reads TGTGCCAGCAGCTTAGACGCTAGCGCCCGCTACAATGAGCAGTTCTTC. Translating it yields CASSLDASARYNEQFF. Using reference TRBV7-9 and TRBJ2-1 for the parts outside the CDR3, the full variable domain is DTGVSQNPRHKITKRGQNVTFRCDPISEHNRLYWYRQTLGQGPEFLTYFQNEAQLEKSRLLSDRFSAERPKGSFSTLEIQRTEQGDSAMYLCASSLDASARYNEQFFGPGTRLTVL.

This chain uses TRBV19 with TRBJ2-4; tentative D call: TRBD1 (5 bases). This CDR3 has 14 amino acids. CDR1 and CDR2 (germline): LNHDA, SQIVND (reference sequence). With 0 bases removed from V and 9 bases from J, the gap between germline ends came to 12 bases. The DNA for the CDR3 is TGTGCCAGTAGTATAGACAGGGTGTTGGGCATTCAGTACTTC. Amino acid sequence: CASSIDRVLGIQYF.

CDR3 region: CASSPRTGNYGYTF. The CDR3 DNA is TGTGCCAGCAGTCCAAGGACGGGAAACTATGGCTACACCTTC. This chain links TRBV6-5 with TRBJ1-2; D is unclear. Trimming removed 5 bases from V and 2 bases from J, with 12 bases in between. In germline, CDR1 is MNHEY, CDR2 SVGAGI. CDR3 length: 14 residues.

The chain uses TRBV28 and TRBJ2-7, with 7 nucleotides matching TRBD1. The germline V gene encodes CDR1 MDHEN and CDR2 SYDVKM. The V segment lost 6 bases and the J segment 3 bases; nucleotides outside the gene matches: 8. CDR3 length: 14 amino acids. In nucleotides, the CDR3 is TGTGCCAGCAGCGACCCGGGACAGTACTACGAGCAGTACTTC. This translates into CASSDPGQYYEQYF.

J is TRBJ2-7 and V is TRBV30; 7 nucleotides agree with TRBD2. After removal of 4 bases from V and 2 bases from J, the junction contained 5 bases not matched to a gene. There are 13 residues in the CDR3. The germline V gene has CDR1 GTSNPN and CDR2 SVGIG (reference sequence). This CDR3 is CAWTRGGAYEQYF. The DNA of the CDR3 is TGTGCCTGGACTCGGGGAGGGGCCTACGAGCAGTACTTC.

The J gene is TRBJ1-1, the V gene TRBV12-3 or TRBV12-4; D uncertain. This CDR3 has 12 amino acids. V lost 3 bases, J lost 7 bases, and 9 bases lay in between. CDR3 region: CASSFGADEAFF. The CDR3 region has the DNA TGTGCCAGCAGTTTTGGTGCGGATGAAGCTTTCTTT.

J is TRBJ1-2 and V is TRBV2; D is ambiguous. From germline, CDR1 is SNHLY and CDR2 FYNNEI. V dropped 9 bases and J dropped 8 bases, with 19 bases sitting between them. CDR3 length equals 13 residues. The CDR3 coding sequence is TGTGCCAGAAAACCGGGAGGTCTAAGGGGCTACACCTTC. Its translation is CARKPGGLRGYTF. The full variable domain, in which reference TRBV2 and TRBJ1-2 provide the parts outside the CDR3, is EPEVTQTPSHQVTQMGQEVILRCVPISNHLYFYWYRQILGQKVEFLVSFYNNEISEKSEIFDDQFSVERPDGSNFTLKIRSTKLEDSAMYFCARKPGGLRGYTFGSGTRLTVV.

V usage is TRBV12-3 or TRBV12-4 and J usage is TRBJ1-1; weak D call: TRBD1 (5 bases). The CDR3 has 11 amino acids. Deletions cut 5 bases from V and 7 bases from J, with 8 bases between. The CDR3 DNA reads as TGTGCCAGCAGTGTGCAGGGTGAAGCTTTCTTT. This codes for CASSVQGEAFF.

The rearrangement links TRBV7-3 to TRBJ1-1, with D possibly TRBD1 on 6 matching bases. The germline V gene has CDR1 SGHTA and CDR2 FQGTGA. V was cut by 2 bases and J by 4 bases, with 11 bases left in between. This CDR3 comprises 14 residues. The CDR3 DNA reads TGTGCCAGCAGCTTAGGAACAGGGAGCACTGAAGCTTTCTTT. Its protein product is CASSLGTGSTEAFF.

This chain connects TRBV18 to TRBJ2-7; TRBD1 matches at 9 bases. Germline CDR1 is KGHSH and CDR2 is LQKENI. V shed 6 bases, J shed 0 bases, and the junction held 6 bases outside the gene matches. There are 15 residues in the CDR3. The CDR3 nucleotides read TGTGCCAGCTCGAAGACGGGACAGGGCTCCTACGAGCAGTACTTC. The encoded protein is CASSKTGQGSYEQYF.